These 20 T cell receptor beta chains share one sample of origin, sequenced in a study of T-cell reconstitution after alpha-beta-depleted transplantation in children. As it was prepared, the TCRbeta library received unique molecular identifiers. TCRdb fed the PCR reads into MiXCR, producing one record per CDR3 protein. The table records hundreds of thousands of distinct CDR3 sequences, under 15% of them present only once. The sequences come from PBMCs, mostly from graft donor cells, collected 360 days after TCRalphabeta/CD19-depleted stem cell transplant. The receptor set was obtained from a male patient between 5 and 17 years old who had a stem cell transplant for acute myeloid leukemia, so the T cells may come from the graft donor.

As regards this clonotype: A much larger clonotype is one base distant, so this may be a read error. The chain combines TRBV29-1 with TRBJ2-7, with TRBD2 matching 12 bases. The J segment lost 9 bases and the V segment lost 7 bases, leaving 7 bases of the junction unmatched. From germline, CDR1 is SQVTM and CDR2 ANQGSEA. The CDR3 has 12 amino acids. Here the CDR3 DNA reads TGCAGCGCTCAACTAGCGGGAGGCCTGCAGTACTTC. This translates into CSAQLAGGLQYF.

This clonotype was observed at least ten times. Here the CDR3 DNA reads TGCGCCAGCAGCTTGGCCGTAGTAGAGACCCAGTACTTC. Translated, it gives CASSLAVVETQYF. The chain recombines TRBV5-1 with TRBJ2-5, with D hard to call. The CDR3 is made up of 13 amino acids. Trimming removed 0 bases at V and 4 bases at J, with 7 bases between. Germline V gene sequence: CDR1 SGHRS, CDR2 YFSETQ.

In this sample, this clonotype turned up many times. This sequence joins TRBV7-6 and TRBJ2-1, with 9 bases matching TRBD1. Germline values: CDR1 SGHVS, CDR2 FNYEAQ. This CDR3 comprises 18 residues. V lost 5 bases and J lost 0; bases outside the gene matches: 11. CDR3 residues: CASSARTGAGYSYNEQFF. The CDR3, as DNA: TGTGCCAGCAGCGCACGGACAGGGGCGGGCTACTCCTACAATGAGCAGTTCTTC.

In its sample, this clonotype was seen a few times. The chain combines TRBV7-2 with TRBJ2-2; D is unresolved. Trimming shortened V by 4 bases and J by 0 bases, and 12 bases separated the two germline ends. Per the germline V gene, CDR1 is SGHTA and CDR2 is FQGNSA. The CDR3 covers 16 residues. The CDR3 reads CASSSPGPSNTGELFF. The CDR3 coding sequence is TGTGCCAGCAGCTCTCCTGGGCCTTCGAACACCGGGGAGCTGTTTTTT.

This clonotype was detected many times. Written as DNA, the CDR3 is TGTGCCAGCAGCCCTCCCGGGATCCCCTACTACGAGCAGTACTTC. This codes for CASSPPGIPYYEQYF. The V call is TRBV3-1, the J call TRBJ2-7, with D perhaps matching TRBD2 (5 bases). Germline assignment: CDR1 LGHDT and CDR2 YNNKEL (reference sequence). Trimming removed 4 bases from V and 3 bases from J, with 16 bases in between. CDR3 length: 15 residues.

In this sample, this clonotype turned up many times. This chain links TRBV29-1 with TRBJ2-1; D not resolved. The CDR3 loop spans 10 amino acids. Germline V lookup: CDR1 SQVTM, CDR2 ANQGSEA. The V end lost 0 bases, the J end lost 12 bases, and 6 bases lay between the germline ends. The CDR3 is CSVEDVRQFF. Written as DNA, the CDR3 is TGCAGCGTTGAAGATGTACGGCAGTTCTTC.

The gene calls are TRBV7-9 and TRBJ1-1; D remains ambiguous. Per germline, CDR1 SEHNR and CDR2 FQNEAQ (reference sequence). Trimming cost V 3 bases and J 1 base, with 12 bases left between them. The CDR3 contains 15 residues. CDR3: CASSFSPGKNTEAFF. DNA of the CDR3: TGTGCCAGCAGCTTCTCCCCGGGCAAGAACACTGAAGCTTTCTTT.

This clonotype was seen many times. The genes are TRBV10-3 and TRBJ2-5; 14 nucleotides align to TRBD2. Germline V gene sequence: CDR1 ENHRY, CDR2 SYGVKD. The CDR3 covers 15 residues. The junction had 1 base not matched to a gene; V was cut back by 3 bases and J by 4 bases. The CDR3 DNA follows: TGTGCCATCAGTGACGGGACTAGCGGGAGAGAGACCCAGTACTTC. Translated: CAISDGTSGRETQYF.

This clonotype appeared a few times. The chain recombines TRBV10-3 with TRBJ2-1, with 8 bases identical to TRBD1. This CDR3 region has 16 residues. Germline CDR1 is ENHRY and CDR2 is SYGVKD. V dropped 4 bases and J dropped 7; count of bases not matched to a gene: 12. The CDR3 nucleotides read TGTGCCATCAGTGGGCCGGGACAGGAGATTGAAAATGAGCAGTTCTTC. Amino acid sequence: CAISGPGQEIENEQFF.

This clonotype was seen more than once but under ten times. The chain has TRBV7-3 and TRBJ2-1; weak D call: TRBD1 (6 bases). CDR3 size: 15 residues. Germline V gives CDR1 SGHTA, CDR2 FQGTGA. V was trimmed by 2 bases and J by 4 bases, leaving 12 bases between them. The CDR3 coding sequence is TGTGCCAGCAGCTTACTTCGGACAGTATACAATGAGCAGTTCTTC. It specifies CASSLLRTVYNEQFF.

This clonotype came up many times. This chain links TRBV15 with TRBJ2-7; 13 nucleotides line up with TRBD2. Germline V lookup: CDR1 LNHNV, CDR2 YYDKDF (reference sequence). V trimming: 0 bases; J trimming: 5 bases; junction bases outside the gene matches: 10. The CDR3 is 18 residues long. The CDR3 DNA follows: TGTGCCACCAGCAGAGATGGCGTAGGACTAGCGGGAGTGGACGAGCAGTACTTC. Translation gives CATSRDGVGLAGVDEQYF.

The table lists this clonotype with a few counts. The J gene is TRBJ2-7, the V gene TRBV28; no firm D call. Trimming took off 7 bases at V and 8 bases at J, with 24 bases between the two ends. This CDR3 comprises 15 residues. Germline assignment: CDR1 MDHEN and CDR2 SYDVKM. Here the CDR3 reads CASIADVPPLEKQYF. CDR3 nucleotides: TGTGCCAGCATCGCCGACGTACCGCCCCTTGAAAAGCAGTACTTC. Full variable domain (remainder filled in from reference TRBV28 and TRBJ2-7): DVKVTQSSRYLVKRTGEKVFLECVQDMDHENMFWYRQDPGLGLRLIYFSYDVKMKEKGDIPEGYSVSREKKERFSLILESASTNQTSMYLCASIADVPPLEKQYFGPGTRLTVT.

This clonotype was found a few times. The chain has TRBV10-3 and TRBJ2-6; D remains ambiguous. The V gene lost 11 bases and the J gene lost 2 bases, with 13 bases spanning the gap. The CDR3 runs 14 residues. Per germline, CDR1 ENHRY and CDR2 SYGVKD. CDR3 amino acids: CAATDVPGANVLTF. In DNA form, the CDR3 reads TGTGCCGCCACGGACGTTCCTGGGGCCAACGTCCTGACTTTC.

This clonotype appeared many times. The V gene is TRBV30, the J gene TRBJ2-1; D remains ambiguous. V lost 5 bases and J lost 8, with 10 bases in between. The germline V gene has CDR1 GTSNPN and CDR2 SVGIG (reference sequence). The CDR3 consists of 11 residues. This CDR3 is CAWSKLHEQFF. In DNA form, the CDR3 reads TGTGCCTGGTCGAAGCTACATGAGCAGTTCTTC.

This clonotype was detected only a few times. One end of the junction is discordant with germline, which a read error may explain. The CDR3 nucleotides read TGTGCCAGCAGTAACAGGGGCCTGCCTGATTTT. Protein product: CASSNRGLPDF. The J gene is TRBJ2-3, the V gene TRBV5-5, with 7 bases identical to TRBD1. The V gene's germline CDR1 is SGHKS and CDR2 YYEKEE (reference sequence). CDR3 length: 11 residues.

The sample holds a few counts of this clonotype. The CDR3 DNA sequence: TGTGCCAGCAGCCTCAGGGAATGGTCTTCTGATGAAAAACTGTTTTTT. It is translated as CASSLREWSSDEKLFF. The chain couples TRBV7-2 to TRBJ1-4; maybe TRBD1 (5 bases). Germline assignment: CDR1 SGHTA and CDR2 FQGNSA. The CDR3 runs to 16 residues. Deletions cut 5 bases from V and 6 bases from J, with 19 bases between.

The chain is built from TRBV3-1 and TRBJ2-3; D is unresolved. Trimming took 0 bases from V and 6 from J, leaving 16 bases between them. The CDR3 extends over 16 amino acids. The germline V gene encodes CDR1 LGHDT and CDR2 YNNKEL (reference sequence). The DNA for the CDR3 is TGTGCCAGCAGCCAAGATATACTCCTCACCCCGGATACGCAGTATTTT. It is translated as CASSQDILLTPDTQYF.

The table lists this clonotype with many counts. The chain combines TRBV25-1 with TRBJ2-3; 7 bases are shared with TRBD2. Germline values: CDR1 MGHDK, CDR2 SYGVNS. Trimming cost V 0 bases and J 3 bases; bases outside gene matches: 6. CDR3 size: 16 residues. CDR3 amino acids: CASSEYGAGRTDTQYF. CDR3 DNA sequence: TGTGCCAGCAGTGAATATGGAGCGGGACGAACAGATACGCAGTATTTT.

There are a few counts of this clonotype. J is TRBJ2-2 and V is TRBV25-1; possibly TRBD1 or TRBD2 for D (5 bases each). V lost 5 bases to trimming and J lost 5 bases, with 18 bases between them. CDR1 MGHDK and CDR2 SYGVNS come from the germline V gene. CDR3 length: 16 amino acids. CDR3 sequence reads: CASSLEDYSGTGELFF. As DNA, the CDR3 is TGTGCCAGCAGTTTGGAGGATTATTCAGGGACCGGGGAGCTGTTTTTT.

The chain joins TRBV29-1 to TRBJ2-7, with TRBD2 matching 7 bases. This CDR3 is built from 13 residues. Per germline, CDR1 SQVTM and CDR2 ANQGSEA. Losses at the gene ends were 6 bases for V and 0 bases for J; bases not matched to a gene: 5. The CDR3 loop reads CSVASGSSYEQYF. Written as DNA, the CDR3 is TGCAGCGTGGCTAGCGGTAGCTCCTACGAGCAGTACTTC.